This T cell receptor beta chain is drawn from a study of Graves' ophthalmopathy and Graves' hyperthyroidism. In this sample, this clonotype turned up many times. Amplification from RNA transcripts yielded the TCR beta CDR3 regions. The authors performed first-round RT-PCR with HTBI primers and then a second-round multiplex PCR. In TCRdb, the multiplex PCR reads were re-called with MiXCR into one record per CDR3 protein. The sample lists over a million distinct CDR3 sequences; around a third were seen once. The TCR comes from an adult man with Graves' hyperthyroidism. Material: peripheral blood or thyroid tissue (not recorded which).

CDR3 loop: CASSLVPGTLVLETQYF. The CDR3 DNA sequence: TGTGCCAGCAGTTTGGTGCCGGGAACTTTGGTTTTGGAGACCCAGTACTTC. The chain couples TRBV12-3 or TRBV12-4 to TRBJ2-5, with D tentatively TRBD2 (5 bases). Trimming stripped 3 bases from V and 5 bases from J, with 22 bases between. This CDR3 has 17 residues.